The 23 T cell receptor beta chains given below trace back to one sample, sequenced in a study of cytotoxic CD8 clonotypes in ibrutinib-treated CLL. Clones were sequenced by immunoSEQ multiplex PCR, and TCRdb holds only the in-frame ones, with some missing. This sample carries hundreds of thousands of clones, around 70% of them seen once, and the ten largest clones take 5.5% to 6%. This specimen was PBMCs, taken after 12 months of ibrutinib treatment. The receptors were sampled from a human donor with chronic lymphocytic leukemia.

Details on this clone: Additional DNA sequences in this sample encode the identical CDR3. This chain connects TRBV28 to TRBJ2-7, with D tentatively TRBD2 (5 bases). There are 12 residues in the CDR3. Looked up from germline, CDR1 is MDHEN and CDR2 is SYDVKM. V was trimmed by 3 bases and J by 2 bases, leaving 5 bases between them. CDR3 nucleotide sequence: TGTGCCAGCAGTTTGAGGGCCTACGAGCAGTACTTC. Translating it yields CASSLRAYEQYF.

V gene TRBV7-2 combines with J gene TRBJ1-2; 7 bases match TRBD1. The germline V gene has CDR1 SGHTA and CDR2 FQGNSA. Trimming at V came to 8 bases and at J to 2 bases, leaving 8 bases not matched to a gene. This CDR3 region has 14 residues. The CDR3 sequence: CASSTRQGNYGYTF. The CDR3 region has the DNA TGTGCCAGCTCGACAAGACAGGGAAACTATGGCTACACCTTC.

This clone was seen a handful of times. This rearrangement joins TRBV5-1 to TRBJ1-1; no clear D gene. The V gene lost 4 bases and the J gene lost 1 base, with 11 bases spanning the gap. Germline V gives CDR1 SGHRS, CDR2 YFSETQ. The CDR3 covers 14 residues. CDR3 bases: TGCGCCAGCAGCGCCTTTGGAGGGAACACTGAAGCTTTCTTT. Protein: CASSAFGGNTEAFF.

This clone was found a few times. J is TRBJ2-7 and V is TRBV28; 10 positions agree with TRBD1. Trimming at V came to 3 bases and at J to 3 bases, leaving 14 bases not matched to a gene. CDR3 size: 18 residues. Germline CDR1 reads MDHEN; CDR2 reads SYDVKM. CDR3 sequence: CASSFPRIVTGGYYEQYF. The CDR3 DNA follows: TGTGCCAGCAGTTTCCCCCGTATAGTGACAGGGGGCTACTACGAGCAGTACTTC.

The rearrangement links TRBV29-1 to TRBJ1-2; the D is unclear. The CDR3 has 11 amino acids. CDR1 and CDR2 from the germline V gene are SQVTM and ANQGSEA. V was cut by 0 bases and J by 8 bases, with 7 bases left in between. Here the CDR3 DNA reads TGCAGCGTTGAAGACAGGATGGGCTACACCTTC. Protein: CSVEDRMGYTF.

This chain connects TRBV30 to TRBJ1-1; D unclear. Germline CDR1 reads GTSNPN; CDR2 reads SVGIG (reference sequence). This CDR3 is built from 13 residues. Trimming took off 5 bases at V and 1 base at J, with 11 bases between the two ends. The chain's CDR3 is CAWELVGNTEAFF. CDR3 coding DNA: TGTGCCTGGGAGTTGGTCGGGAACACTGAAGCTTTCTTT.

The V call is TRBV7-2, the J call TRBJ2-5; D remains unclear. Germline assignment: CDR1 SGHTA and CDR2 FQGNSA. The CDR3 runs 12 residues. The ends were cut back, 4 bases at V and 5 bases at J, with 8 bases in the middle. Written as DNA, the CDR3 is TGTGCCAGCAGCTATAGCAGGGAGACCCAGTACTTC. Its protein product is CASSYSRETQYF.

The chain combines TRBV5-6 with TRBJ1-2; D is perhaps TRBD1 (6 bases). The CDR3 runs to 15 residues. Per the germline V gene, CDR1 is SGHDT and CDR2 is YYEEEE. Trimming removed 4 bases from V and 2 bases from J, with 15 bases in between. CDR3 sequence: CASSRDRQGNYGYTF. The CDR3 nucleotides read TGTGCCAGCAGCAGGGACCGGCAGGGGAACTATGGCTACACCTTC. The full variable domain, its missing parts supplied by reference TRBV5-6 and TRBJ1-2, is DAGVTQSPTHLIKTRGQQVTLRCSPKSGHDTVSWYQQALGQGPQFIFQYYEEEERQRGNFPDRFSGHQFPNYSSELNVNALLLGDSALYLCASSRDRQGNYGYTFGSGTRLTVV.

The chain has TRBV5-1 and TRBJ1-6, with 7 nucleotides matching TRBD1. The CDR3 length is 16 residues. J was trimmed by 10 bases and V by 4 bases; bases with no gene match: 14. Germline lookup yields CDR1 SGHRS and CDR2 YFSETQ. CDR3 nucleotides: TGCGCCAGCAGCCGGACAGGAAGTGGCGTTAGGTCACCCCTCCACTTT. This codes for CASSRTGSGVRSPLHF. Complete variable domain (other parts from reference TRBV5-1 and TRBJ1-6): KAGVTQTPRYLIKTRGQQVTLSCSPISGHRSVSWYQQTPGQGLQFLFEYFSETQRNKGNFPGRFSGRQFSNSRSEMNVSTLELGDSALYLCASSRTGSGVRSPLHFGNGTRLTVT.

J is TRBJ2-7 and V is TRBV13; D remains ambiguous. Germline values: CDR1 PRHDT, CDR2 FYEKMQ (reference sequence). Trimming pared 0 bases from V and 5 bases from J, leaving 11 bases between. The length of the CDR3 is 14 residues. The CDR3 nucleotides are TGTGCCAGCAGCTTAGGGCTAGGTGCGGACGAGCAGTACTTC. It translates to CASSLGLGADEQYF.

The rearrangement uses TRBV5-6 and TRBJ2-1; maybe TRBD2 (5 bases). Germline V gene lookup returns CDR1 SGHDT and CDR2 YYEEEE. V shed 4 bases and J shed 3 bases, with 17 bases lying between them. The CDR3 consists of 16 residues. The CDR3 reads CASSPPPGGGYNEQFF. CDR3 nucleotide sequence: TGTGCCAGCAGCCCACCTCCGGGCGGAGGCTACAATGAGCAGTTCTTC.

This clone was observed a few times. This chain connects TRBV9 to TRBJ2-5, with 9 bases lining up with TRBD2. J was trimmed by 2 bases and V by 0 bases; bases with no gene match: 8. Germline V gene lookup returns CDR1 SGDLS and CDR2 YYNGEE. The CDR3 has 17 residues. CDR3 in DNA: TGTGCCAGCAGCGTAGGTTCGCTAGCGGGACAACAAGAGACCCAGTACTTC. Residues: CASSVGSLAGQQETQYF.

This chain joins TRBV7-9 and TRBJ2-7; 10 nucleotides align to TRBD2. V dropped 4 bases and J dropped 2; count of bases not matched to a gene: 5. The CDR3 contains 15 residues. Germline values: CDR1 SEHNR, CDR2 FQNEAQ (reference sequence). The CDR3 loop is CASSYQAGGPYEQYF. CDR3 DNA: TGTGCCAGCAGCTATCAAGCGGGAGGGCCCTACGAGCAGTACTTC.

The chain couples TRBV7-2 to TRBJ2-1; the match to TRBD2 covers 7 bases. In germline, CDR1 is SGHTA, CDR2 FQGNSA. This CDR3 has 14 amino acids. The V segment lost 7 bases and the J segment 5 bases; nucleotides outside the gene matches: 8. The CDR3: CASNPGTTNNEQFF. The CDR3 DNA is TGTGCCAGCAACCCCGGGACTACTAACAATGAGCAGTTCTTC.

CDR3 sequence reads: CASSRLAGGTGELFF. As DNA, the CDR3 is TGCGCCAGCAGCCGACTAGCGGGGGGCACCGGGGAGCTGTTTTTT. The V call is TRBV5-1, the J call TRBJ2-2; 13 positions match TRBD2. J gave up 4 bases and V 4 bases, and 1 base lay outside the gene matches. Germline assignment: CDR1 SGHRS and CDR2 YFSETQ. This CDR3 region has 15 residues.

The rearrangement links TRBV18 to TRBJ1-1; 11 bases are shared with TRBD1. The J segment lost 6 bases and the V segment lost 5 bases, leaving 8 bases of the junction unmatched. Looked up from germline, CDR1 is KGHSH and CDR2 is LQKENI. This CDR3 contains 15 residues. CDR3 sequence: CASSNQGQGAAEAFF. The CDR3 DNA reads TGTGCCAGCTCAAACCAAGGACAGGGGGCAGCTGAAGCTTTCTTT.

The chain employs TRBV29-1 and TRBJ2-5; D gene uncertain. The CDR3 loop spans 11 amino acids. Germline values: CDR1 SQVTM, CDR2 ANQGSEA. V gave up 2 bases and J gave up 5 bases, with 6 bases separating them. The CDR3 bases are TGCAGCGTTGAACCCAGTGAGACCCAGTACTTC. Translated: CSVEPSETQYF.

This clone was seen a few times. This chain uses TRBV6-5 with TRBJ1-5; 7 nucleotides line up with TRBD1. Germline trimming cut 6 bases from V and 4 bases from J; bases unmatched to any gene: 9. The CDR3 consists of 15 residues. In germline, CDR1 is MNHEY, CDR2 SVGAGI. CDR3 loop: CASRKKGQPNQPQHF. CDR3 bases: TGTGCCAGCAGAAAAAAGGGACAGCCAAATCAGCCCCAGCATTTT.

The chain employs TRBV11-3 and TRBJ2-1; D is possibly TRBD2 (6 bases). This CDR3 is 15 amino acids long. From germline, CDR1 is SGHNT and CDR2 YENEEA. V was pared by 0 bases and J by 4 bases, with 10 bases between. CDR3 sequence reads: CASSLDAGTYNEQFF. DNA for the CDR3: TGTGCCAGCAGCTTAGATGCCGGGACTTACAATGAGCAGTTCTTC.

This CDR3 is CASTPGYNEQFF. For the CDR3, the DNA is TGTGCCAGCACCCCAGGGTACAATGAGCAGTTCTTC. The chain is built from TRBV7-9 and TRBJ2-1, with D possibly TRBD1 on 5 matching bases. The V gene lost 7 bases and the J gene lost 4 bases, with 8 bases spanning the gap. The CDR3 runs to 12 residues. The germline CDR1 and CDR2 sequences are SEHNR and FQNEAQ (reference sequence).

The chain combines TRBV27 with TRBJ2-7, with TRBD1 as a possible D gene (6 bases). The CDR3 has 14 residues. Per germline, CDR1 MNHEY and CDR2 SMNVEV (reference sequence). Trimming removed 6 bases from V and 4 bases from J, with 16 bases in between. The DNA of the CDR3 is TGTGCCAGCAGCTCCGGGACAACCCTATACGAGCAGTACTTC. This sequence encodes CASSSGTTLYEQYF.

J is TRBJ1-2 and V is TRBV7-9; TRBD1 might be the D (6 bases). Germline V lookup: CDR1 SEHNR, CDR2 FQNEAQ (reference sequence). V was cut by 1 base and J by 3 bases, with 9 bases left in between. The length of the CDR3 is 14 residues. CDR3 region: CASSLGGGDYGYTF. Written as DNA, the CDR3 is TGTGCCAGCAGCTTAGGCGGGGGCGACTATGGCTACACCTTC.

A few counts support this clone. The genes are TRBV9 and TRBJ1-5; weak D call: TRBD1 (6 bases). The CDR3 consists of 13 residues. V was pared by 8 bases and J by 6 bases, with 15 bases between. Germline values: CDR1 SGDLS, CDR2 YYNGEE. The CDR3 region is CASSQGSTQPQHF. CDR3 nucleotides: TGTGCCAGTTCACAGGGTTCGACTCAGCCCCAGCATTTT.